Detailed here is one TCR beta chain. The antigen is unknown. This sample is part of a study of OX40 agonist ivuxolimab in advanced cancers. Study-wide background: The patients received agonistic anti-OX40 (CD134) antibody ivuxolimab.

The study sampled blood at baseline, cycle 4 day 1, and cycle 7 day 1. The CDR3 has 17 residues. Trimming took 3 bases from V and 0 from J; bases not matched to a gene: 4. CDR1 LNHDA and CDR2 SQIVND come from the germline V gene (reference sequence). The table came from immunoSEQ multiplex PCR; TCRdb's copy has only in-frame clones and leaves some out. In the table there are about 80,000 clones, around 87% of which are singletons. The study, taken as a whole, reports: Researchers did not establish what antigens the expanded peripheral T cells target.

This material consisted of CD4+ or CD8+ T cells sorted from blood, taken in a trial of the OX40 agonist ivuxolimab. The clonotype comes from an adult with an advanced solid tumor such as melanoma, head and neck, liver or kidney cancer. This rearrangement joins TRBV19 to TRBJ2-1, with 11 positions matching TRBD2. The CDR3 region has the DNA TGTGCCAGTAGTATGAGAACTAGCGGGAGCTCCTACAATGAGCAGTTCTTC. Its protein is CASSMRTSGSSYNEQFF.